These 15 T cell receptor beta chains originate from one sample sequenced in a study of T-cell memory formation after mild COVID-19. Using its own MiXCR run on the 5' RACE reads, TCRdb lists one record per CDR3 protein. In the table there are fewer than 550,000 distinct CDR3 sequences, about 20% of which are singletons. Source material: PBMCs or a T cell subset sorted from them (not recorded which). Receptor source: an adult woman who had mild COVID-19 (a few samples of this study predate the infection). Cell type and time point are not known.

Only a few counts were recorded for this clonotype. V and J are TRBV2 and TRBJ2-7; TRBD2 matches at 9 bases. Trimming took 3 bases from V and 11 from J; bases not matched to a gene: 11. Per the germline V gene, CDR1 is SNHLY and CDR2 is FYNNEI. CDR3 length equals 14 residues. This chain's CDR3 is CASSETSGSLLKYF. The CDR3 DNA follows: TGTGCCAGCAGTGAGACTAGCGGATCCCTTTTGAAGTACTTC.

V and J are TRBV7-3 and TRBJ2-1; tentatively, D is TRBD2 (6 bases). V lost 6 bases and J 3 bases, leaving 15 bases between the germline ends. Germline V CDR1 and CDR2: SGHTA, FQGTGA. CDR3 length: 15 amino acids. This chain's CDR3 is CASSVEAGFYNEQFF. The CDR3 DNA reads as TGTGCCAGCAGTGTGGAGGCGGGGTTCTACAATGAGCAGTTCTTC.

This clonotype appeared once. The V call is TRBV18, the J call TRBJ1-3; D gene ambiguous. Germline-derived CDR1 and CDR2 are KGHSH and LQKENI. V dropped 3 bases and J dropped 0 bases, with 12 bases sitting between them. CDR3 size: 16 residues. The CDR3 bases are TGTGCCAGCTCACCCGTGGTCGACGGCTCTGGAAACACCATATATTTT. Residues: CASSPVVDGSGNTIYF.

There are a few counts of this clonotype. The chain couples TRBV7-3 to TRBJ2-3, with 14 bases matching TRBD2. The CDR3 is made up of 17 amino acids. The V gene end was trimmed by 3 bases and the J gene end by 8 bases; junction bases not matched to a gene: 10. Germline lookup yields CDR1 SGHTA and CDR2 FQGTGA. The DNA for the CDR3 is TGTGCCAGCAGCTTGATCGGGACTAGCGGGGGCGCAGGTACGCAGTATTTT. Residues: CASSLIGTSGGAGTQYF.

This sequence joins TRBV7-9 and TRBJ2-3; D uncertain. This CDR3 contains 14 residues. Trimming took off 10 bases at V and 0 bases at J, with 14 bases between the two ends. In germline, CDR1 is SEHNR, CDR2 FQNEAQ (reference sequence). CDR3 sequence (DNA): TGTGCCACCACACTTCTGACAAGCACAGATACGCAGTATTTT. Translating gives CATTLLTSTDTQYF.

Many counts were recorded for this clonotype. CDR3 amino acids: CASSELAGSTDTQYF. For the CDR3, the DNA is TGTGCCAGCAGTGAATTAGCGGGGAGCACAGATACGCAGTATTTT. V and J are TRBV6-4 and TRBJ2-3, with TRBD2 matching over 8 bases. Per the germline V gene, CDR1 is MRHNA and CDR2 is SNTAGT. The J segment lost 0 bases and the V segment lost 3 bases, leaving 2 bases of the junction unmatched. This CDR3 has 15 amino acids.

The rearrangement joins TRBV7-2 to TRBJ1-5, with unresolved D. Trimming removed 4 bases from V and 0 bases from J, with 10 bases in between. The germline gives CDR1 SGHTA, CDR2 FQGNSA. The CDR3 consists of 15 residues. CDR3 nucleotides: TGTGCCAGCAGCTCCCGACGATATAGCAATCAGCCCCAGCATTTT. It yields the protein CASSSRRYSNQPQHF.

In its sample, this clonotype was seen a few times. The J gene is TRBJ1-3, the V gene TRBV7-9; D remains ambiguous. Germline V lookup: CDR1 SEHNR, CDR2 FQNEAQ (reference sequence). V was pared by 3 bases and J by 0 bases, with 6 bases between. This CDR3 region has 14 residues. The CDR3 spells CASSFSISGNTIYF. The CDR3 DNA reads as TGTGCCAGCAGCTTTAGCATCTCTGGAAACACCATATATTTT.

There are many counts of this clonotype. The chain recombines TRBV18 with TRBJ2-5; TRBD2 agrees at 9 bases. The CDR3 runs 15 residues. V dropped 3 bases and J dropped 5; count of bases not matched to a gene: 7. The V gene's germline CDR1 is KGHSH and CDR2 LQKENI. DNA for the CDR3: TGTGCCAGCTCACCCAACCAAGGACTAGCGGAGACCCAGTACTTC. Translated: CASSPNQGLAETQYF.

V gene TRBV2 combines with J gene TRBJ2-1; 8 bases match TRBD1. Germline assignment: CDR1 SNHLY and CDR2 FYNNEI. J lost 5 bases, V lost 4 bases, and 4 bases had no gene match. This CDR3 has 14 amino acids. The CDR3 coding sequence is TGTGCCAGCAGTGGACAGGGGAGGCACAATGAGCAGTTCTTC. Protein: CASSGQGRHNEQFF.

This clonotype was recorded at least ten times. The chain joins TRBV5-1 to TRBJ2-3, with TRBD2 as a possible D gene (5 bases). From germline, CDR1 is SGHRS and CDR2 YFSETQ. This CDR3 is built from 13 residues. V was trimmed by 5 bases and J by 0 bases, leaving 7 bases between them. CDR3 in amino acids: CASRSGSTDTQYF. DNA for the CDR3: TGCGCCAGCAGATCGGGGAGCACAGATACGCAGTATTTT.

This chain links TRBV20-1 with TRBJ2-7; 7 positions match TRBD1. The V and J ends lost 3 bases and 4 bases, in that order; junction bases with no gene match: 9. Germline V lookup: CDR1 DFQATT, CDR2 SNEGSKA (reference sequence). The CDR3 runs 14 residues. Here the CDR3 reads CSASPTGNFYEQYF. The DNA for the CDR3 is TGCAGTGCTAGCCCGACAGGGAATTTTTACGAGCAGTACTTC.

This clonotype was seen a few times. The chain combines TRBV6-2 or TRBV6-3 with TRBJ2-4; D call uncertain. This CDR3 contains 15 residues. The ends were cut back, 7 bases at V and 7 bases at J, with 20 bases in the middle. Germline assignment: CDR1 MNHEY and CDR2 SVGEGT. The CDR3 sequence: CASTTVGWDENIQYF. CDR3 DNA: TGTGCCAGCACCACCGTGGGGTGGGATGAGAACATTCAGTACTTC.

The rearrangement links TRBV20-1 to TRBJ1-1; D is possibly TRBD1 (5 bases). The CDR3 extends over 13 amino acids. Trimming pared 5 bases from V and 0 bases from J, leaving 10 bases between. Germline CDR1 DFQATT, CDR2 SNEGSKA (reference sequence). As DNA, the CDR3 is TGCAGTGCTTACAGGCCAATGAACACTGAAGCTTTCTTT. Protein: CSAYRPMNTEAFF.

The V gene is TRBV20-1, the J gene TRBJ2-1; 9 bases agree with TRBD2. The CDR3 spans 17 residues. Germline trimming cut 3 bases from V and 2 bases from J; bases unmatched to any gene: 11. Per germline, CDR1 DFQATT and CDR2 SNEGSKA (reference sequence). CDR3: CSARLSLTSGPYNEQFF. The CDR3 coding sequence is TGCAGTGCTAGGCTCTCACTGACTAGCGGACCCTACAATGAGCAGTTCTTC.